Each of the 10 T cell receptor beta chains below was sequenced from the same sample in a study of shared clonotypes between healthy human individuals. Profiled with immunoSEQ multiplex PCR; TCRdb holds only in-frame clones, not every one. The repertoire holds 2 million to 3 million clones, with more than 85% as singletons. Sequenced: naive CD4+ T cells from PBMCs. Documented subset: CD45RA+ positively selected. All receptors come from a man aged 18 to 30 in good health. Some clones in this sample may be carry-over from other donors' samples.

The V gene is TRBV6-5, the J gene TRBJ2-4, with TRBD2 as a possible D gene (5 bases). With 8 bases removed from V and 3 bases from J, the gap between germline ends came to 11 bases. Germline V CDR1 and CDR2: MNHEY, SVGAGI. The CDR3 extends over 13 amino acids. The CDR3 nucleotides are TGTGCCAGCCATCAAGGGAGCAAAAACATTCAGTACTTC. Translating gives CASHQGSKNIQYF.

Only one count was recorded for this clone. The J gene is TRBJ1-1, the V gene TRBV5-1; the D is unclear. The CDR3 loop spans 14 amino acids. Germline V CDR1 and CDR2: SGHRS, YFSETQ. Trimming shortened V by 1 base and J by 6 bases, and 13 bases separated the two germline ends. The CDR3 DNA reads TGCGCCAGCAGCTTGCCGCAGGAAGCCGCTGAAGCTTTCTTT. This encodes CASSLPQEAAEAFF.

Turning to this clone: In the same sample, other DNA sequences code for this CDR3. The chain couples TRBV2 to TRBJ2-7; D remains unclear. The CDR3 covers 11 residues. The V gene's germline CDR1 is SNHLY and CDR2 FYNNEI. The ends were cut back, 5 bases at V and 3 bases at J, with 5 bases in the middle. CDR3 bases: TGTGCCAGCAGTCAATACTACGAGCAGTACTTC. Amino acid sequence: CASSQYYEQYF.

V gene TRBV5-1 combines with J gene TRBJ2-3; D gene uncertain. Looked up from germline, CDR1 is SGHRS and CDR2 is YFSETQ. The CDR3 is 13 amino acids. V was cut by 7 bases and J by 0 bases, with 9 bases left in between. The DNA for the CDR3 is TGCGCCAGCGCCGGGCCTAGCACAGATACGCAGTATTTT. Amino acids: CASAGPSTDTQYF.

The chain couples TRBV18 to TRBJ2-7, with a weak D call TRBD2 (6 bases). CDR1 is KGHSH and CDR2 is LQKENI in the germline V gene. The V and J ends lost 2 bases and 4 bases respectively, with 12 bases between them. This CDR3 has 14 amino acids. CDR3 DNA: TGTGCCAGCTCACCAGAACGGGGGATGTACGAGCAGTACTTC. Translated, it gives CASSPERGMYEQYF. Complete variable domain (other parts from reference TRBV18 and TRBJ2-7): NAGVMQNPRHLVRRRGQEARLRCSPMKGHSHVYWYRQLPEEGLKFMVYLQKENIIDESGMPKERFSAEFPKEGPSILRIQQVVRGDSAAYFCASSPERGMYEQYFGPGTRLTVT.

The chain couples TRBV5-4 to TRBJ1-1; D unclear. Germline V gene sequence: CDR1 SGHNT, CDR2 YYREEE (reference sequence). Trimming stripped 4 bases from V and 1 base from J, with 11 bases between. This CDR3 region has 14 residues. CDR3 residues: CASSPQHKNTEAFF. The CDR3 DNA is TGTGCCAGCAGCCCGCAACATAAGAACACTGAAGCTTTCTTT. Full variable domain (outside the CDR3, taken from reference TRBV5-4 and TRBJ1-1): ETGVTQSPTHLIKTRGQQVTLRCSSQSGHNTVSWYQQALGQGPQFIFQYYREEENGRGNFPPRFSGLQFPNYSSELNVNALELDDSALYLCASSPQHKNTEAFFGQGTRLTVV.

Notes on this clone: Other nucleotide sequences from this sample produce the same CDR3. V and J are TRBV5-1 and TRBJ2-7; no definite D call. Trimming removed 1 base from V and 2 bases from J, with 4 bases in between. This CDR3 comprises 12 residues. Germline CDR1 SGHRS, CDR2 YFSETQ. The CDR3 sequence is CASSLTTYEQYF. CDR3 coding DNA: TGCGCCAGCAGCTTGACCACCTACGAGCAGTACTTC.

This sequence joins TRBV21-1 and TRBJ2-7; the table calls TRBD2, which could not be checked here. TRBV21-1 is classified as a pseudogene. CDR3 length: 15 amino acids. The CDR3 is CASNPLAGGPYEQYF. The CDR3 DNA reads TGTGCCAGCAACCCACTAGCGGGAGGGCCCTACGAGCAGTACTTC.

The chain uses TRBV28 and TRBJ1-5, with TRBD1 matching over 7 bases. CDR1 is MDHEN, CDR2 SYDVKM, per germline. J gave up 11 bases and V 6 bases, and 16 bases lay outside the gene matches. The CDR3 has 15 residues. The CDR3 is CASSGTEGKLEAQHF. For the CDR3, the DNA is TGTGCCAGCAGCGGGACAGAAGGGAAGCTCGAGGCCCAGCATTTT.

V gene TRBV11-1 combines with J gene TRBJ2-1, with D possibly matching TRBD1 (8 bases). The CDR3 has 15 amino acids. From germline, CDR1 is SGHAT and CDR2 FQDESV (reference sequence). The ends were cut back, 5 bases at V and 9 bases at J, with 20 bases in the middle. The CDR3 region is CASSGGQGGGTEQFF. CDR3 nucleotides: TGTGCCAGCAGCGGAGGACAGGGCGGGGGAACTGAGCAGTTCTTC.